This record covers a single T cell receptor (beta chain). Using immunoSEQ multiplex PCR, the repertoire was profiled, and TCRdb retains in-frame clones only, with some absent. The repertoire has approximately 10,000 clones, 25% to 30% of them found once; the top ten carry roughly 19%. Noted treatment: randomized to nivolumab then ipilimumab (arm A) or the reverse (arm B). Patients had received no earlier DNA-damaging chemotherapy. The sample belongs to a study of sequential checkpoint blockade in melanoma. Across the whole study: After both sequences, patients received maintenance nivolumab.

The CDR3 runs to 15 residues. The germline V gene has CDR1 KGHSH and CDR2 LQKENI. J was trimmed by 7 bases and V by 6 bases; bases with no gene match: 12. This clonotype was sampled from a human donor with melanoma. The source was tumor tissue (inferred from file names), collected from a patient given nivolumab and ipilimumab in sequence. This chain uses TRBV18 with TRBJ2-1, with 7 nucleotides matching TRBD2. CDR3 bases: TGTGCCAGCTCCGACGGGGGGTTAGGGATAAATGAGCAGTTCTTC. Its protein is CASSDGGLGINEQFF.